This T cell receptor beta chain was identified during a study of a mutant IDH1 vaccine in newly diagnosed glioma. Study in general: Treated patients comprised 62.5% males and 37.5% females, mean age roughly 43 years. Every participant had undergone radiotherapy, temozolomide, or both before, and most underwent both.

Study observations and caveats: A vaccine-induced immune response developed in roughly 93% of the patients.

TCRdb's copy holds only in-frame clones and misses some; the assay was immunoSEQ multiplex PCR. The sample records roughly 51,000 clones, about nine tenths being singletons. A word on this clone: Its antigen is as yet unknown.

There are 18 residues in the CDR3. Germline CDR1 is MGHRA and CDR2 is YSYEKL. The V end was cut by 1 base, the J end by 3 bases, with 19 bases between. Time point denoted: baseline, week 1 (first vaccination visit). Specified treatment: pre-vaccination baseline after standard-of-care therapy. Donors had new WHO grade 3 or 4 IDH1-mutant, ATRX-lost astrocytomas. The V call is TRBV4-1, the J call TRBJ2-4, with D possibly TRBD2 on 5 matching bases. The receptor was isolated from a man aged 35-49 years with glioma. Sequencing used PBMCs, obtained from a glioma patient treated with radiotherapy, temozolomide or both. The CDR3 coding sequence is TGCGCCAGCAGCCAAGGAAGACTATGGCAAGATAGCAAAAACATTCAGTACTTC. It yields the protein CASSQGRLWQDSKNIQYF.